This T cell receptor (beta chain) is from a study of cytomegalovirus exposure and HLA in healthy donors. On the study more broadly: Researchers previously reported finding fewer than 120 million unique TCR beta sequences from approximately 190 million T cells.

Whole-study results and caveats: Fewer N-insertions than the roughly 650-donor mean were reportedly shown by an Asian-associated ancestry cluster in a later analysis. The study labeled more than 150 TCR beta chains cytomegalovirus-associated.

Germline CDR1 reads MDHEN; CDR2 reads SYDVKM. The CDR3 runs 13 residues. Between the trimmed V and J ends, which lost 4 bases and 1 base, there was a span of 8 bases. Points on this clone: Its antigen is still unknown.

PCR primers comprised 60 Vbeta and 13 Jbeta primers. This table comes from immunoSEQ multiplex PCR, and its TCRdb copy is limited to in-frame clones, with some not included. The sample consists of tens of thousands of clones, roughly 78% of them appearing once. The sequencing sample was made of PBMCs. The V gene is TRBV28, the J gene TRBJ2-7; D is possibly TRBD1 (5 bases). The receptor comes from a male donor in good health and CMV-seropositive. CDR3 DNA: TGTGCCAGCAGTTACCAGGGATCCTACGAGCAGTACTTC. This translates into CASSYQGSYEQYF.